This T cell receptor beta chain was captured by sequencing in a study of T cells in Graves' hyperthyroidism and ophthalmopathy. Study-level points and caveats: Model output signaled ophthalmopathy a median around 5.9 months ahead of onset.

Losses at the gene ends were 6 bases for V and 0 bases for J; bases not matched to a gene: 2. Germline CDR1 reads LGHDT; CDR2 reads YNNKEL (reference sequence). This CDR3 contains 14 residues. Hyperthyroidism had been newly diagnosed in patients aged 18 to 65, and its duration was under 2 months. Patients showing uncontrolled infection, other autoimmune disease, pregnancy or lactation were ineligible. Clinical symptoms, serum thyroxine and TRAb, thyroid ultrasound and orbital computed tomography were used for the diagnoses. TCR beta CDR3 sequences were amplified from RNA transcripts. The TCR CDR3 was amplified in a first-round RT-PCR using the HTBI primer set. TCRdb used MiXCR to reprocess the multiplex PCR reads, holding one entry per CDR3 protein. The data show about 420,000 distinct CDR3 sequences, approximately 15% seen once. This clonotype showed up many times. Its specificity is not known.

Sequenced material: blood. The TCR comes from a woman aged 18-30 years with Graves' hyperthyroidism. The chain recombines TRBV3-1 with TRBJ2-3; 8 positions match TRBD2. The CDR3 loop reads CASRLAASTDTQYF. The CDR3 coding sequence is TGTGCCAGCAGACTAGCGGCTAGCACAGATACGCAGTATTTT.